These 21 T cell receptor beta chains came from one sample sequenced in a study of blood T cell repertoires in COVID-19. Method: immunoSEQ multiplex PCR; TCRdb's copy keeps in-frame clones and lacks some. The sample carries about 190,000 clones, roughly 78% recorded once. Specimen: peripheral blood. Receptors were obtained from a woman older than 75 with active or convalescent COVID-19.

V and J are TRBV5-1 and TRBJ2-5, with a weak D call TRBD1 (6 bases). In germline, CDR1 is SGHRS, CDR2 YFSETQ. There are 15 residues in the CDR3. The V end lost 4 bases, the J end lost 2 bases, and 15 bases lay between the germline ends. CDR3 amino acids: CASSRQSDSQETQYF. In DNA form, the CDR3 reads TGCGCCAGCAGCCGCCAGTCGGACAGTCAAGAGACCCAGTACTTC.

This sequence joins TRBV12-3 or TRBV12-4 and TRBJ1-2; D is unclear. This CDR3 has 12 residues. V lost 3 bases and J 4 bases, leaving 6 bases between the germline ends. DNA for the CDR3: TGTGCCAGCAGTTTGGAGGGCTATGGCTACACCTTC. Protein sequence: CASSLEGYGYTF.

The CDR3 sequence is CASRAGTSVSHEQFF. CDR3 nucleotides: TGTGCCAGCAGGGCCGGGACTAGCGTATCGCATGAGCAGTTCTTC. The V call is TRBV2, the J call TRBJ2-1, with TRBD2 matching over 10 bases. J gave up 8 bases and V 6 bases, and 10 bases lay outside the gene matches. Germline values: CDR1 SNHLY, CDR2 FYNNEI. This CDR3 has 15 residues.

CDR3 in amino acids: CASSIGGGTTDTQYF. The CDR3 region has the DNA TGTGCCAGCAGTATCGGGGGGGGTACCACAGATACGCAGTATTTT. The J gene is TRBJ2-3, the V gene TRBV11-2; 8 bases are a match to TRBD2. V was pared by 6 bases and J by 2 bases, with 7 bases of the junction left unmatched. This CDR3 region has 15 residues. Germline V gene lookup returns CDR1 SGHAT and CDR2 FQNNGV.

The chain links TRBV30 to TRBJ1-1; 10 bases align to TRBD1. The junction had 13 bases not matched to a gene; V was cut back by 3 bases and J by 0 bases. The CDR3 length is 18 residues. Germline loops: CDR1 GTSNPN, CDR2 SVGIG (reference sequence). The CDR3 protein is CAWSPMRGQGSMNTEAFF. CDR3 bases: TGTGCCTGGAGCCCCATGAGGGGACAGGGGTCCATGAACACTGAAGCTTTCTTT.

V gene TRBV5-6 combines with J gene TRBJ1-2; D gene ambiguous. V gave up 0 bases and J gave up 5 bases, with 11 bases separating them. CDR3 length: 14 amino acids. The germline V gene has CDR1 SGHDT and CDR2 YYEEEE. The CDR3 DNA follows: TGTGCCAGCAGCTTGGGCAGCGGAGCGTATGGCTACACCTTC. Encoded protein: CASSLGSGAYGYTF. Full variable domain (missing parts from reference TRBV5-6 and TRBJ1-2): DAGVTQSPTHLIKTRGQQVTLRCSPKSGHDTVSWYQQALGQGPQFIFQYYEEEERQRGNFPDRFSGHQFPNYSSELNVNALLLGDSALYLCASSLGSGAYGYTFGSGTRLTVV.

This clone was seen just once. The chain joins TRBV28 to TRBJ2-5; D unresolved. Germline-derived CDR1 and CDR2 are MDHEN and SYDVKM. Trimming took off 7 bases at V and 9 bases at J, with 15 bases between the two ends. The CDR3 loop spans 12 amino acids. The CDR3 sequence: CASNSLSEAQYF. DNA of the CDR3: TGTGCCAGCAATTCATTAAGTGAGGCCCAGTACTTC.

This chain joins TRBV6-5 and TRBJ2-5, with a possible D match to TRBD1 (6 bases). Between the trimmed V and J ends, which lost 7 bases and 10 bases, there was a span of 25 bases. This CDR3 has 15 amino acids. CDR1 is MNHEY, CDR2 SVGAGI, per germline. The CDR3: CASNRDRTFGMGQYF. The CDR3 coding sequence is TGTGCCAGCAATCGAGACAGGACCTTCGGGATGGGCCAGTACTTC.

This clone was seen a single time. The chain employs TRBV6-5 and TRBJ2-6; D remains ambiguous. The CDR3 is made up of 13 amino acids. Trimming took 8 bases from V and 0 from J, leaving 5 bases between them. Germline V CDR1 and CDR2: MNHEY, SVGAGI. The CDR3 bases are TGTGCCAGCGGAGCCTCTGGGGCCAACGTCCTGACTTTC. It codes for CASGASGANVLTF.

This clone is a singleton in its sample. This chain links TRBV7-2 with TRBJ1-3; D might be TRBD1 (5 bases). CDR3 length equals 16 residues. Germline values: CDR1 SGHTA, CDR2 FQGNSA. Trimming took 0 bases from V and 4 from J, leaving 13 bases between them. In DNA form, the CDR3 reads TGTGCCAGCAGCTTAGCGAGTTCAGGGAACGGAAACACCATATATTTT. Translation gives CASSLASSGNGNTIYF.

The V and J genes are TRBV20-1 and TRBJ1-1; tentative D call: TRBD1 (6 bases). Germline V gene sequence: CDR1 DFQATT, CDR2 SNEGSKA (reference sequence). Trimming pared 3 bases from V and 0 bases from J, leaving 11 bases between. The length of the CDR3 is 14 residues. CDR3 in amino acids: CSASKGQMNTEAFF. The CDR3 nucleotides are TGCAGTGCTAGTAAAGGACAGATGAACACTGAAGCTTTCTTT.

The rearrangement links TRBV5-1 to TRBJ2-7, with D hard to call. Germline values: CDR1 SGHRS, CDR2 YFSETQ. Trimming pared 0 bases from V and 6 bases from J, leaving 13 bases between. This CDR3 has 14 amino acids. CDR3 sequence reads: CASSLGDSRSEQYF. The CDR3, as DNA: TGCGCCAGCAGCTTGGGCGACTCCCGGAGCGAGCAGTACTTC.

The V call is TRBV7-2, the J call TRBJ1-5; D might be TRBD1 (5 bases). Trimming left V 2 bases short and J 3 bases short, with 14 bases between. Germline V lookup: CDR1 SGHTA, CDR2 FQGNSA. The CDR3 contains 16 residues. CDR3 protein: CASSLYPGWNNQPQHF. The CDR3 DNA reads as TGTGCCAGCAGCTTATATCCAGGGTGGAACAATCAGCCCCAGCATTTT.

V is TRBV4-3 and J is TRBJ2-7, with 11 bases matching TRBD2. Trimming took 3 bases from V and 3 from J; bases not matched to a gene: 4. Germline lookup yields CDR1 LGHNA and CDR2 YSLEER. CDR3 length equals 15 residues. CDR3 residues: CASSQDSGGDYEQYF. The CDR3 DNA reads as TGCGCCAGCAGCCAGGATAGCGGGGGGGACTACGAGCAGTACTTC.

The J gene is TRBJ1-2, the V gene TRBV4-3; a weak D match, TRBD1 (6 bases). Looked up from germline, CDR1 is LGHNA and CDR2 is YSLEER. Deletions cut 4 bases from V and 6 bases from J, with 21 bases between. The CDR3 is made up of 16 amino acids. CDR3 region: CASSRESGTPTHGYTF. In DNA, the CDR3 is TGCGCCAGCAGCCGAGAATCCGGGACACCTACCCATGGCTACACCTTC.

The genes are TRBV6-1 and TRBJ1-6; D is unclear. Germline CDR1 is MNHNS and CDR2 is SASEGT. Trimming removed 2 bases at V and 6 bases at J, with 11 bases between. The CDR3 contains 15 residues. This chain's CDR3 is CASSETQKSNSPLHF. The CDR3 nucleotides are TGTGCCAGCAGTGAAACACAGAAATCTAATTCACCCCTCCACTTT.

This sequence joins TRBV28 and TRBJ1-5; no clear D gene. Germline CDR1 reads MDHEN; CDR2 reads SYDVKM. The CDR3 totals 15 residues. The V end was cut by 1 base, the J end by 9 bases, with 16 bases between. The CDR3 reads CASSLLSGSKRPQHF. Written as DNA, the CDR3 is TGTGCCAGCAGTTTATTGTCAGGATCTAAACGGCCCCAGCATTTT.

This chain uses TRBV7-9 with TRBJ1-1; 7 nucleotides match TRBD1. Germline CDR1 SEHNR, CDR2 FQNEAQ (reference sequence). The CDR3 spans 17 residues. V dropped 4 bases and J dropped 5; count of bases not matched to a gene: 16. CDR3 protein: CASSSTIIRQGGTEAFF. The CDR3 DNA reads TGTGCCAGCAGCTCAACTATAATTCGACAGGGAGGTACTGAAGCTTTCTTT.

This clone appeared once. CDR3 protein: CASSARLAGGNNEQFF. The CDR3 DNA follows: TGTGCCAGCAGCGCAAGGCTAGCGGGGGGGAACAATGAGCAGTTCTTC. The J gene is TRBJ2-1, the V gene TRBV7-6; 12 nucleotides agree with TRBD2. Unmatched junction bases numbered 7, after V lost 5 bases and J lost 5 bases. This CDR3 spans 16 amino acids. Germline V gene data show CDR1 as SGHVS and CDR2 as FNYEAQ.

The chain employs TRBV11-3 and TRBJ1-1, with D possibly being TRBD1 (6 bases). The germline V and J ends were trimmed by 6 bases and 1 base, with 18 bases remaining between them. Germline V lookup: CDR1 SGHNT, CDR2 YENEEA. CDR3 length equals 16 residues. CDR3 residues: CASSPRGDNSNTEAFF. The CDR3 DNA follows: TGTGCCAGCAGTCCACGGGGGGACAACTCGAACACTGAAGCTTTCTTT.

V gene TRBV4-2 combines with J gene TRBJ2-3, with a tentative D call TRBD1 (5 bases). The germline gives CDR1 LGHNA, CDR2 YNFKEQ. The CDR3 has 15 amino acids. V lost 0 bases to trimming and J lost 2 bases, with 9 bases between them. CDR3: CASSQDDRTTDTQYF. Here the CDR3 DNA reads TGTGCCAGCAGCCAAGACGACAGAACCACAGATACGCAGTATTTT.